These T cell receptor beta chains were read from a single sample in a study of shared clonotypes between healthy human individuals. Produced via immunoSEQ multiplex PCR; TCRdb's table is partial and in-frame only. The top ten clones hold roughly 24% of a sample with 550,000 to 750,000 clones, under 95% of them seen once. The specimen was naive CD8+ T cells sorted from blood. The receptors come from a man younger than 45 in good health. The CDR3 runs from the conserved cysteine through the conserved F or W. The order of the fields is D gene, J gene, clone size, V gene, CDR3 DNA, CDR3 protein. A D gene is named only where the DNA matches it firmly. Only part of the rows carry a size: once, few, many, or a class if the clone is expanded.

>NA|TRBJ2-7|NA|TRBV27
TGTGCCAGCAGATTCATCTACGAGCAGTACTTC
CASRFIYEQYF
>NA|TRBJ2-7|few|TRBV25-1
TGTGCCAGCAGTCCGGGGGTCGAGCAGTACTTC
CASSPGVEQYF
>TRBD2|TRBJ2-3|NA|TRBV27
TGTGCCAGCAGTCGGCGGGAGAGCTCAGATACGCAGTATTTT
CASSRRESSDTQYF
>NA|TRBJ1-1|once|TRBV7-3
TGTGCCAGCAGTCAGGGAATGAACACTGAAGCTTTCTTT
CASSQGMNTEAFF
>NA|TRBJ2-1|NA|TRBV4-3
TGCGCCAGCAGCCAAGGGGTCTACAATGAGCAGTTCTTC
CASSQGVYNEQFF
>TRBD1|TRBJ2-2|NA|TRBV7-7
TGTGCCAGCAGCCCGGACAGGTCCGGGGAGCTGTTTTTT
CASSPDRSGELFF
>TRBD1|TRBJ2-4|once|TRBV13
TGTGCCAGCAGCTCAGATACAGGGGAGGCCAAAAACATTCAGTACTTC
CASSSDTGEAKNIQYF
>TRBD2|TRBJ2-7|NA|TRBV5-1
TGCGCCAGCAGCAGGACTAGCGGGAGAACAGGCTACGAGCAGTACTTC
CASSRTSGRTGYEQYF
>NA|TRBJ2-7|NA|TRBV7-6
TGTGCCAGCAGGGGCACGGGGCGCGATGGATCCTACGAGCAGTACTTC
CASRGTGRDGSYEQYF
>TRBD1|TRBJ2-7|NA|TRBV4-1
TGCGCCAGCAGCCCCGGACAGGGGGCAGCCTACGAGCAGTACTTC
CASSPGQGAAYEQYF
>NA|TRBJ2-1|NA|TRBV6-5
TGTGCCAGCAGTTACGTGGGAGTCCACAATGAGCAGTTCTTC
CASSYVGVHNEQFF
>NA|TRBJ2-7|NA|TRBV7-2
TGTGCCAGCAGCTTAGAGATGACATCCTACGAGCAGTACTTC
CASSLEMTSYEQYF
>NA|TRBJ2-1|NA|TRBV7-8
TGTGCCAGCAGCTTTTATCAAGAGGCCTACAATGAGCAGTTCTTC
CASSFYQEAYNEQFF
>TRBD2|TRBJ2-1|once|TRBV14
TGTGCCAGCAGCCAAGAAGGACTAGCGGGAGTAGTATACAATGAGCAGTTCTTC
CASSQEGLAGVVYNEQFF
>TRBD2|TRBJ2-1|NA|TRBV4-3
TGCGCCAGCAGCCAAGATAGCGGGAGTTTGAATGAGCAGTTCTTC
CASSQDSGSLNEQFF
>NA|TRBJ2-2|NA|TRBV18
TGTGCCAGCGTGACCACCGCGAACACCGGGGAGCTGTTTTTT
CASVTTANTGELFF
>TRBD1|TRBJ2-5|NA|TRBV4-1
TGCGCCAGCAGCCATAGGGGCAGGGGGCGTGAAGAGACCCAGTACTTC
CASSHRGRGREETQYF
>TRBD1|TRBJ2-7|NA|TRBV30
TGTGCCTGGAGTTCAAAAATTCGGACAGGGAGTTACCACGAGCAGTACTTC
CAWSSKIRTGSYHEQYF
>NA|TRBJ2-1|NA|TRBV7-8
TGTGCCAGCAGCACGCATTCCGGGATCAATGAGCAGTTCTTC
CASSTHSGINEQFF
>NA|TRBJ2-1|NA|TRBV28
TGTGCCAGCACGACTCGAGAGGGGCTCTACAATGAGCAGTTCTTC
CASTTREGLYNEQFF
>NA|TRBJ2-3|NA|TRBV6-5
TGTGCCAGCAGTTACTCATCGGAAAACAGGGCTGATACGCAGTATTTT
CASSYSSENRADTQYF
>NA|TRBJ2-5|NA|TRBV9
TGTGCCAGCAGCGAAACAGGGACGGGACAAGAGACCCAGTACTTC
CASSETGTGQETQYF
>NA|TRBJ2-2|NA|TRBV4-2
TGTGCCAGCAGCCAAGATTGGGACGGGAACACCGGGGAGCTGTTTTTT
CASSQDWDGNTGELFF
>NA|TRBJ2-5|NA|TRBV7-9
TGTGCCAGCAGCTTAGAGTTGAAAACCCAGTACTTC
CASSLELKTQYF
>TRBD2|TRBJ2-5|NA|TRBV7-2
TGTGCCAGCAGCTTAGGTCCAGCGGGAGGGCCGGAGACCCAGTACTTC
CASSLGPAGGPETQYF
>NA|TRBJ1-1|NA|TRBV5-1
TGCGCCAGCAGCTTGCAGGGGTCCACTGAAGCTTTCTTT
CASSLQGSTEAFF
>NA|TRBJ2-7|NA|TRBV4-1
TGCGCCAGCAGCCAAGACCTGTTCGAGCAGTACTTC
CASSQDLFEQYF
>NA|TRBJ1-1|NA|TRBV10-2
TGCGCCAGCAGTGATCCGCTTGTCTCTGAAGCTTTCTTT
CASSDPLVSEAFF
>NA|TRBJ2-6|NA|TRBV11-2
TGTGCCAGCAGCCTTACCGGGAGCTCTGGGGCCAACGTCCTGACTTTC
CASSLTGSSGANVLTF
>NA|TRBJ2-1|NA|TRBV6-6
TGTGCCAGCAGCCTAGGCATGACGGGGGCATACAATGAGCAGTTCTTC
CASSLGMTGAYNEQFF
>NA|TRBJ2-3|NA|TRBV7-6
TGTGCCAGCAGCAACCCGGACCGTAGCACAGATACGCAGTATTTT
CASSNPDRSTDTQYF
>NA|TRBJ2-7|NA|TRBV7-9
TGTGCCAGCAGCTTTAGGGAAAGCTCCTACGAGCAGTACTTC
CASSFRESSYEQYF
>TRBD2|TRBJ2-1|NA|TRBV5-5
TGTGCCAGCAGCTTGGAGGGTAGCGGGAGGTTCTACAATGAGCAGTTCTTC
CASSLEGSGRFYNEQFF
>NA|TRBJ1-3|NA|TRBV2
TGTGCCAGCAGTCCTGGAGGGGGAAACACCATATATTTT
CASSPGGGNTIYF
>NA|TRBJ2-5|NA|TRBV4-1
TGCGCCAGCAGCCAAGTAGGAATTCGGGAGACCCAGTACTTC
CASSQVGIRETQYF
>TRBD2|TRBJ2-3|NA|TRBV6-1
TGTGCCAGCAGGTGGGGACTAGCGGACACAGATACGCAGTATTTT
CASRWGLADTDTQYF
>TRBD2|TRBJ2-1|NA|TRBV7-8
TGTGCCAGCAGCGGGACTAGAGGGACCTACAATGAGCAGTTCTTC
CASSGTRGTYNEQFF
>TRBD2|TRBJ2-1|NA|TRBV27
TGTGCCAGCAGTTGGGGACTAAATAATGAGCAGTTCTTC
CASSWGLNNEQFF
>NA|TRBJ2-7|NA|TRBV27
TGTGCCAGCAAAATACTTGGGGACCACGAGCAGTACTTC
CASKILGDHEQYF
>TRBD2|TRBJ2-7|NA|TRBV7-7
TGTGCTAGCAGCCCGGGGGGTGGTAGAAGCGAGCAGTACTTC
CASSPGGGRSEQYF
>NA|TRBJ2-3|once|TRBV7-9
TGTGCCAGCAGCCCAAGGGACGGGGACAGCACAGATACGCAGTATTTT
CASSPRDGDSTDTQYF
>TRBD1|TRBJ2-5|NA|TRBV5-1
TGCGCCAGCAGCATTACAGGGGACCTTCTTACCGGGGAGACCCAGTACTTC
CASSITGDLLTGETQYF
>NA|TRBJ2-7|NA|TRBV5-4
TGTGCCAGCAGCTTATGGGACGGCAACTACGAGCAGTACTTC
CASSLWDGNYEQYF
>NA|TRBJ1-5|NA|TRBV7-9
TGTGCCAGCAGCCCTGTATTGGGCAATCAGCCCCAGCATTTT
CASSPVLGNQPQHF
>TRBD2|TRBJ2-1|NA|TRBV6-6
TGTGCCAGCAGTTACTCCGGACTAGCCGTGGGGAATGAGCAGTTCTTC
CASSYSGLAVGNEQFF